This section outlines one T cell receptor (beta chain) sequence together with its context. This entry is derived from a study of blood T cell repertoires in COVID-19. This study enrolled people aged about 18 to 90 from about 24 US geographic areas. Each participant's cohort was designated according to participant-reported clinical history. Donors of Cohort 3 who recovered were those that had two negative PCRs, clearance, or symptom resolution. The V gene's germline CDR1 is MNHEY and CDR2 SVGAGI. V was clipped by 6 bases and J by 3 bases, with 12 bases between them. The CDR3 is 13 residues long. Profiled with immunoSEQ multiplex PCR; TCRdb holds only in-frame clones, not every one. Found here are about 160,000 clones, approximately 82% of them singletons; the top ten hold roughly 18%.

This chain joins TRBV6-5 and TRBJ2-7, with D uncertain. Sequencing was done on a sample of PBMCs or T cells enriched from blood (not recorded which). This receptor was taken from a man in his 60s who had recovered from COVID-19. CDR3 nucleotide sequence: TGTGCCAGCAGGATCGGTGGTTACTACGAGCAGTACTTC. Translation: CASRIGGYYEQYF.